This T cell receptor beta chain was identified during a study of cytomegalovirus exposure and HLA in healthy donors. Study-wide context: Of the donors genotyped, approximately 430 in all, 65% to 90% fell in the Caucasian-associated ancestry cluster.

The PCR was carried out with 60 Vbeta primers and 13 Jbeta primers. Data came from immunoSEQ multiplex PCR; TCRdb stores just in-frame clones and leaves some out. Of some 130,000 clones listed, roughly three quarters are singletons. Regarding this clone: Its antigen remains unknown.

Study results and caveats: The authors later found TCR association rates varying by HLA locus, with DRB1 most and HLA-C fewest. Later on, an analysis tied 18,000 or so TCR beta sequences to HLA alleles at 0.05 false discovery rate.

Germline CDR1 ENHRY, CDR2 SYGVKD. V lost 2 bases to trimming and J lost 4 bases, with 6 bases between them. There are 13 residues in the CDR3. This sequence was found in a male donor in good health and CMV-seronegative. The specimen was PBMCs. This chain links TRBV10-3 with TRBJ1-5, with D perhaps matching TRBD1 (5 bases). CDR3 DNA sequence: TGTGCCATCAGTGAGGCAGGGAATCAGCCCCAGCATTTT. Translation: CAISEAGNQPQHF.